A selection of T cell receptor beta chains follows, all from one sample in a study of T cell repertoires in cytomegalovirus infection. TCRdb fed the reads into MiXCR, producing one record per CDR3 protein. Among some 920,000 distinct CDR3 sequences, around 32% were seen once, and the ten largest hold over 10%. For these receptors, no antigen is known. Material: cultured CD8+ T cells from PBMCs, obtained from culture after CMV antigen stimulation. The receptor set was obtained from a human donor in good health (CMV status not recorded). Some clones in this sample may be carry-over from other donors' samples. Both conserved end residues are part of each CDR3. The order of the fields is clone size, V gene, J gene, D gene, CDR3 DNA, CDR3 protein. A D gene is named only where the DNA matches it firmly. Expanded clones are given a class, and other clones once, few, many or no size at all.

clone_size: .
v_call: TRBV7-2
j_call: TRBJ1-2
d_call: .
cdr3_nt: TGTACCAGCAGCTTAGGGGGTGGCTACACCTTC
cdr3_aa: CTSSLGGGYTF

clone_size: .
v_call: TRBV25-1
j_call: TRBJ1-1
d_call: .
cdr3_nt: TGTGCCAGCAGTGAATATACGGTTGGCACTGAAGCTTTCTTT
cdr3_aa: CASSEYTVGTEAFF

clone_size: .
v_call: TRBV6-1
j_call: TRBJ2-5
d_call: .
cdr3_nt: TGTGCCAGCACCATGGTACAGGGCCAAGAGACCCAGTACTTC
cdr3_aa: CASTMVQGQETQYF

clone_size: once
v_call: TRBV19
j_call: TRBJ2-2
d_call: .
cdr3_nt: TGTGCCTGCAAGGATTCCATCGGGGAGCTGTTTTTT
cdr3_aa: CACKDSIGELFF

clone_size: .
v_call: TRBV7-8
j_call: TRBJ2-5
d_call: .
cdr3_nt: TGTGCCAGCAGCCCGCGTCTAGGGTCTAGGGAGACCCAGTACTTC
cdr3_aa: CASSPRLGSRETQYF

clone_size: .
v_call: TRBV7-4
j_call: TRBJ1-3
d_call: .
cdr3_nt: TGTGCCAGCAGCCTACCCGGCGGAAACACCATATATTTT
cdr3_aa: CASSLPGGNTIYF

clone_size: many
v_call: TRBV12-3/TRBV12-4
j_call: TRBJ1-1
d_call: .
cdr3_nt: TGTGCCAGCAGTCCGGGGGGGACAAGCACTGAAGCTTTCTTT
cdr3_aa: CASSPGGTSTEAFF

clone_size: .
v_call: TRBV20-1
j_call: TRBJ2-3
d_call: TRBD1
cdr3_nt: TGCAGTGCCCAAAGGGACAGGGGCGCAGATACGCAGTATTTT
cdr3_aa: CSAQRDRGADTQYF

clone_size: many
v_call: TRBV7-6
j_call: TRBJ2-3
d_call: .
cdr3_nt: TGTGCCAGCAGCCTAGGGTTCACAGATACGCAGTATTTT
cdr3_aa: CASSLGFTDTQYF

clone_size: many
v_call: TRBV7-8
j_call: TRBJ2-1
d_call: .
cdr3_nt: TGTGCCAGCAGCTTAGAGGGGGGACTGACCTCCTACAATGAGCAGTTCTTC
cdr3_aa: CASSLEGGLTSYNEQFF

clone_size: .
v_call: TRBV6-5
j_call: TRBJ2-7
d_call: .
cdr3_nt: TGTGCCAGCAGTGAAGGGTCTTTCTCCTACGAGCGGTACTTC
cdr3_aa: CASSEGSFSYERYF

clone_size: once
v_call: TRBV7-9
j_call: TRBJ1-1
d_call: TRBD1
cdr3_nt: TGTGCCAGCAGCTTAGAAGGGACAGATAGGAACACTGAAGCTTTCTTT
cdr3_aa: CASSLEGTDRNTEAFF

clone_size: .
v_call: TRBV19
j_call: TRBJ1-2
d_call: .
cdr3_nt: TGTGCCAGTAGTATAGAGGGAGCCTATGGCTACACCTTC
cdr3_aa: CASSIEGAYGYTF

clone_size: .
v_call: TRBV7-6
j_call: TRBJ1-2
d_call: TRBD1
cdr3_nt: TGTGCCAGCAGCATTTGGACAGGGGATAACTATGGCTACACCTTC
cdr3_aa: CASSIWTGDNYGYTF

clone_size: few
v_call: TRBV12-3/TRBV12-4
j_call: TRBJ2-7
d_call: .
cdr3_nt: TGTGCCAGCAGTTTAATCTCGCAGGGGTACGAGCAGTACTTC
cdr3_aa: CASSLISQGYEQYF

clone_size: .
v_call: TRBV15
j_call: TRBJ2-5
d_call: TRBD1
cdr3_nt: TGTGCCACCAGCAGAGATTGGGCCTGGGACAGGGGGCAGGAGACCCAGTACTTC
cdr3_aa: CATSRDWAWDRGQETQYF

clone_size: few
v_call: TRBV25-1
j_call: TRBJ1-6
d_call: TRBD1
cdr3_nt: TGTGCCAGCAGTGAATATAGCCTCAGACAGGGGGAATTCTACTATAATTCACCCCTCCACTTT
cdr3_aa: CASSEYSLRQGEFYYNSPLHF

clone_size: few
v_call: TRBV2
j_call: TRBJ1-2
d_call: .
cdr3_nt: TGTGCCAGCAGTAGTGTTGACAGCTATGGCTACACCTTC
cdr3_aa: CASSSVDSYGYTF

clone_size: .
v_call: TRBV28
j_call: TRBJ1-4
d_call: TRBD1
cdr3_nt: TGTGCCAGCAGCCCCGCCCTACAGGGGCCTAATGAAAAACTGTTTTTT
cdr3_aa: CASSPALQGPNEKLFF

clone_size: .
v_call: TRBV28
j_call: TRBJ1-1
d_call: .
cdr3_nt: TGTGCCAGCAGTTTAGTACTCATGAACACTGAAGCTTTCTTT
cdr3_aa: CASSLVLMNTEAFF

clone_size: .
v_call: TRBV10-1
j_call: TRBJ1-1
d_call: .
cdr3_nt: TGCGCCAGCAGTGTTTCCCGGGGGAACACTGAAGCTTTCTTT
cdr3_aa: CASSVSRGNTEAFF

clone_size: .
v_call: TRBV4-1
j_call: TRBJ2-5
d_call: .
cdr3_nt: TGCGCCAGCAGCCAACAGGGACCCCCGCCCCAAGAGACCCAGTACTTC
cdr3_aa: CASSQQGPPPQETQYF

clone_size: few
v_call: TRBV6-2/TRBV6-3
j_call: TRBJ2-2
d_call: .
cdr3_nt: TGTGCCAGCAGTACCTTCAAGGGATCCGGGGAGCTGTTTTTT
cdr3_aa: CASSTFKGSGELFF

clone_size: few
v_call: TRBV20-1
j_call: TRBJ1-5
d_call: .
cdr3_nt: TGCAGTGTAGAGCGGACGTTTGATAGCAATCAGCCCCAGCATTTT
cdr3_aa: CSVERTFDSNQPQHF

clone_size: medium-sized
v_call: TRBV20-1
j_call: TRBJ2-1
d_call: .
cdr3_nt: TGCAGTGCTAGAGTGGAGGGGCGACCCTACAATGAGCAGTTCTTC
cdr3_aa: CSARVEGRPYNEQFF

clone_size: .
v_call: TRBV7-7
j_call: TRBJ1-1
d_call: TRBD1
cdr3_nt: TGTGCTAGCAGCCCACTGCAGGGGGTCACTGAAGCTTTCTTT
cdr3_aa: CASSPLQGVTEAFF

clone_size: few
v_call: TRBV19
j_call: TRBJ1-5
d_call: .
cdr3_nt: TGTGCCAGTAGTATAGCGGGGGGCTTGGAGCCCCAGCATTTT
cdr3_aa: CASSIAGGLEPQHF

clone_size: few
v_call: TRBV4-1
j_call: TRBJ2-1
d_call: .
cdr3_nt: TGCGCCAGCAGCCAAGGGTCCGGGGTGGGCAATGAGCAGTTCTTC
cdr3_aa: CASSQGSGVGNEQFF

clone_size: few
v_call: TRBV7-9
j_call: TRBJ2-5
d_call: .
cdr3_nt: TGTGCCAGCAGCTTAGCGTTTCTACGGCGGGCGGATCAAGAGACCCAGTACTTC
cdr3_aa: CASSLAFLRRADQETQYF

clone_size: few
v_call: TRBV6-6
j_call: TRBJ1-5
d_call: .
cdr3_nt: TGTGCCAGCAGTTACGGCTTAGGACAGCCCCAGCATTTT
cdr3_aa: CASSYGLGQPQHF

clone_size: few
v_call: TRBV5-4
j_call: TRBJ2-4
d_call: .
cdr3_nt: TGTGCCAGCAGTCCCGAGGAGGGGGCCTTAGCCAAAAACATTCAGTACTTC
cdr3_aa: CASSPEEGALAKNIQYF

clone_size: .
v_call: TRBV9
j_call: TRBJ2-3
d_call: TRBD2
cdr3_nt: TGTGCCAGCAGCGGAGGGGGGACTAGCGGGATCAGCACAGATACGCAGTATTTT
cdr3_aa: CASSGGGTSGISTDTQYF

clone_size: .
v_call: TRBV24-1
j_call: TRBJ1-2
d_call: TRBD1
cdr3_nt: TGTGCCACCAGTGATAGCAGGGGGCCCTATGGCTACACCTTC
cdr3_aa: CATSDSRGPYGYTF

clone_size: .
v_call: TRBV12-3/TRBV12-4
j_call: TRBJ2-3
d_call: .
cdr3_nt: TGTGCCAGCAGTTTTGGCCAGGATACTAGCACAGATATGCAGTATTTT
cdr3_aa: CASSFGQDTSTDMQYF

clone_size: once
v_call: TRBV6-5
j_call: TRBJ2-5
d_call: TRBD2
cdr3_nt: TGTGCCAGCAGTCACATCGCGGGGGGGCTCGGAGGAGAAGAGACCCAGTACTTC
cdr3_aa: CASSHIAGGLGGEETQYF

clone_size: many
v_call: TRBV7-2
j_call: TRBJ2-5
d_call: .
cdr3_nt: TGTGCCAGCAGCCAAATAGGGACACCACTCCAAGAGACCCAGTACTTC
cdr3_aa: CASSQIGTPLQETQYF

clone_size: .
v_call: TRBV2
j_call: TRBJ2-1
d_call: .
cdr3_nt: TGTGCCAGCAGTGAGGTACGTCGGAATGAGCAGTTCTTC
cdr3_aa: CASSEVRRNEQFF

clone_size: .
v_call: TRBV7-6
j_call: TRBJ1-6
d_call: TRBD1
cdr3_nt: TGTGCCAGCAGCTTAGGGCCCAGGACAGGGGTTTCACCCCTCCACTTT
cdr3_aa: CASSLGPRTGVSPLHF

clone_size: few
v_call: TRBV7-9
j_call: TRBJ1-2
d_call: .
cdr3_nt: TGTGCCAGCAGCTCTAGCTATAGTGGGGGTCATGGCTACACCTTC
cdr3_aa: CASSSSYSGGHGYTF

clone_size: .
v_call: TRBV7-4
j_call: TRBJ2-5
d_call: .
cdr3_nt: TGTGCCAGCAGACCCGGGGTGGAGACCCAGTACTTC
cdr3_aa: CASRPGVETQYF

clone_size: .
v_call: TRBV6-6
j_call: TRBJ2-2
d_call: TRBD2
cdr3_nt: TGTGCCAGCAGTTACGTTCAGGTGGGACTACGGGACACCGGGGAGCTGTTTTTT
cdr3_aa: CASSYVQVGLRDTGELFF

clone_size: few
v_call: TRBV27
j_call: TRBJ1-2
d_call: .
cdr3_nt: TGTGCCAGCAGTTTATCAGCAGGGCCCAACTATGGCTACACCTTC
cdr3_aa: CASSLSAGPNYGYTF

clone_size: .
v_call: TRBV2
j_call: TRBJ2-4
d_call: TRBD1
cdr3_nt: TGTGCCAGCAGTGATGGGGGTTATAGGGACAGAAACATTCAGTACTTC
cdr3_aa: CASSDGGYRDRNIQYF

clone_size: many
v_call: TRBV12-5
j_call: TRBJ2-1
d_call: .
cdr3_nt: TGTGCTAGTGGTTTTAGCACAGGGAGGGATCACAATGAGCAGTTCTTC
cdr3_aa: CASGFSTGRDHNEQFF

clone_size: .
v_call: TRBV20-1
j_call: TRBJ2-7
d_call: TRBD1
cdr3_nt: TGCAGTGCTTACATTGGACAGGGGGTCTACGAGCAGTACTTC
cdr3_aa: CSAYIGQGVYEQYF

clone_size: few
v_call: TRBV20-1
j_call: TRBJ1-5
d_call: TRBD1
cdr3_nt: TGCAGTGCTAGCGGGACAGGGGGCAATCAGCCCCAGCATTTT
cdr3_aa: CSASGTGGNQPQHF

clone_size: .
v_call: TRBV20-1
j_call: TRBJ1-6
d_call: .
cdr3_nt: TGCAGTGCTAGAGACCGACCAGCGGAGTATTCACCCCTCCACTTT
cdr3_aa: CSARDRPAEYSPLHF

clone_size: .
v_call: TRBV7-6
j_call: TRBJ2-7
d_call: .
cdr3_nt: TGTGCCAGCAGCTCATCCGGGCCGGGCTCCGAGCAGTACTTC
cdr3_aa: CASSSSGPGSEQYF

clone_size: few
v_call: TRBV14
j_call: TRBJ1-3
d_call: TRBD1
cdr3_nt: TGTGCCAGCAGCCAACATCACAGGGGTCGCGGAAACACCATATATTTT
cdr3_aa: CASSQHHRGRGNTIYF

clone_size: many
v_call: TRBV7-2
j_call: TRBJ2-3
d_call: .
cdr3_nt: TGTGCCAGCAGTTCCAGATCAGGGCGGAGCACAGATACGCAGTATTTT
cdr3_aa: CASSSRSGRSTDTQYF

clone_size: few
v_call: TRBV7-4
j_call: TRBJ2-3
d_call: .
cdr3_nt: TGTGCCAGCAGCTTTACGGGGGAGACAGGGAATGAGACAGATACGCAGTATTTT
cdr3_aa: CASSFTGETGNETDTQYF

clone_size: .
v_call: TRBV6-6
j_call: TRBJ2-1
d_call: .
cdr3_nt: TGTGCCAGCAGTCCGACCACTTCGAGCTCCTACAATGAGCAGTTCTTC
cdr3_aa: CASSPTTSSSYNEQFF

clone_size: few
v_call: TRBV27
j_call: TRBJ1-6
d_call: .
cdr3_nt: TGTGCCAGCAGTCCTGGGGACAATCTGGTATATAATTCACCCCTCCACTTT
cdr3_aa: CASSPGDNLVYNSPLHF